What follows are 2 T cell receptor beta chains derived from one specimen sequenced in a study of blood T cell repertoires in COVID-19. Clones were read by immunoSEQ multiplex PCR, and TCRdb kept only the in-frame ones, dropping some. The table shows 250,000 or so clones, with roughly 84% occurring only once. The specimen was peripheral blood. Every receptor here comes from a woman aged 40-49 years who had recovered from COVID-19.

CDR3 loop: CASSERGEGSPLHF. The CDR3 region has the DNA TGTGCCAGCAGTGAAAGAGGGGAGGGTTCACCCCTCCACTTT. V gene TRBV2 combines with J gene TRBJ1-6; D might be TRBD1 (5 bases). The germline gives CDR1 SNHLY, CDR2 FYNNEI. V shed 2 bases and J shed 9 bases, with 11 bases lying between them. The length of the CDR3 is 14 residues. Supplemented by reference TRBV2 and TRBJ1-6, the full variable domain reads EPEVTQTPSHQVTQMGQEVILRCVPISNHLYFYWYRQILGQKVEFLVSFYNNEISEKSEIFDDQFSVERPDGSNFTLKIRSTKLEDSAMYFCASSERGEGSPLHFGNGTRLTVT.

The chain carries TRBV6-6 and TRBJ1-2; TRBD1 matches at 9 bases. The CDR3 runs 15 residues. The ends lost 0 bases at V and 6 bases at J; junction bases unmatched: 5. From germline, CDR1 is MNHNY and CDR2 SVGAGI (reference sequence). As DNA, the CDR3 is TGTGCCAGCAGTTACTCACAGGGGGCTACGAATGGCTACACCTTC. It is translated as CASSYSQGATNGYTF.